This TCR beta chain was sequenced during a study of shared clonotypes between healthy human individuals. CDR1 is SGHRS, CDR2 YFSETQ, per germline. The V end lost 2 bases, the J end lost 1 base, and 9 bases lay between the germline ends. The CDR3 is 14 residues long. Donation came from healthy HIV-negative adults that had no recent acute infections or vaccinations. Replicate PCRs for sorted subsets used approximately 220 ng DNA; this equaled 25,000 to 30,000 T cell genomes. As handled by the study authors: Filtering differed because ImmunoSEQ produced junction-only sequences that carried no quality scores. Profiling relied on immunoSEQ multiplex PCR, and the TCRdb table lists in-frame clones only, not all of them. The V and J calls and the clone size are those of that table, but D and trimming were determined from the DNA. The sample lists around 750,000 clones; roughly 70% were seen once.

The sequencing input was memory CD4+ T cells sorted from blood. Sample subset: CD45RA-negative fraction. This receptor was taken from a woman aged 25 to 45 in good health. This rearrangement joins TRBV5-1 to TRBJ2-5; no definite D call. CDR3: CASSLADLQETQYF. CDR3 DNA: TGCGCCAGCAGCTTAGCAGACCTCCAAGAGACCCAGTACTTC.